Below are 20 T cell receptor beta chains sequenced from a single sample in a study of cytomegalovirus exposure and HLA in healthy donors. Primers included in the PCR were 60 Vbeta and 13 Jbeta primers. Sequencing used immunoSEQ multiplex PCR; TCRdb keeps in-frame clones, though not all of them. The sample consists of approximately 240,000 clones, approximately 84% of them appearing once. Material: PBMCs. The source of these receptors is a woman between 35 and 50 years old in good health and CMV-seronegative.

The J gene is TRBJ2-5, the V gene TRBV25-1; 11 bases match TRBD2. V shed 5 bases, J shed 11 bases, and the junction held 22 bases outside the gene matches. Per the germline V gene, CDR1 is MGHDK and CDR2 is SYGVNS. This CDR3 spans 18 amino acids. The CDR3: CASSPLGRIAGGPFEQYF. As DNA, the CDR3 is TGTGCCAGCAGTCCATTAGGGAGGATAGCGGGGGGGCCTTTTGAGCAGTACTTC.

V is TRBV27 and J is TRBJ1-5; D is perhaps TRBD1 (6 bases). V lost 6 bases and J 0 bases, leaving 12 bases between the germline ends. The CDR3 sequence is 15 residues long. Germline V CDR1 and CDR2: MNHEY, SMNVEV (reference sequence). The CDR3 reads CASSQDSYSNQPQHF. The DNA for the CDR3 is TGTGCCAGCAGCCAGGACAGTTATAGCAATCAGCCCCAGCATTTT.

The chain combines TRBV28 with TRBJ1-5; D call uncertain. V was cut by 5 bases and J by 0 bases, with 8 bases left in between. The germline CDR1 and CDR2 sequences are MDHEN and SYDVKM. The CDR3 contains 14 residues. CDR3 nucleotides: TGTGCCAGCAGTCTCGGTTTTAGCAATCAGCCCCAGCATTTT. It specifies CASSLGFSNQPQHF.

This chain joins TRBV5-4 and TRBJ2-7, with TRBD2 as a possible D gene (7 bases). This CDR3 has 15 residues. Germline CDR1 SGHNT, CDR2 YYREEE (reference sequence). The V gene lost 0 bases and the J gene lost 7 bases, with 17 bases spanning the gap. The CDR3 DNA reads TGTGCCAGCAGCTTGGTGGGGGGGGCCAATGAAGAGCAGTACTTC. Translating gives CASSLVGGANEEQYF.

The CDR3 DNA reads TGTGCCAGCAGTCGCGGGGGGGCCACCTACGAGCAGTACTTC. It translates to CASSRGGATYEQYF. This rearrangement joins TRBV2 to TRBJ2-7; 9 bases agree with TRBD2. This CDR3 is 14 amino acids long. After removal of 5 bases from V and 2 bases from J, the junction contained 4 bases not matched to a gene. CDR1 is SNHLY, CDR2 FYNNEI, per germline.

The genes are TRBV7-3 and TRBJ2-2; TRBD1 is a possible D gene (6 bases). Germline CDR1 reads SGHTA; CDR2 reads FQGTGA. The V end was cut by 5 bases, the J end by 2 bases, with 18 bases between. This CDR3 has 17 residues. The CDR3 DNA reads TGTGCCAGCAGCGAATCGGGACATCTCCTAAACACCGGGGAGCTGTTTTTT. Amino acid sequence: CASSESGHLLNTGELFF.

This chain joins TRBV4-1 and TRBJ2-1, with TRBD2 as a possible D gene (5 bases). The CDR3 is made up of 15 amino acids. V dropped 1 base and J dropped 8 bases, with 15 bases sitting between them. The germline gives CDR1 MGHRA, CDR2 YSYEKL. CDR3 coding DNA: TGCGCCAGCAGCCAAGGGATTAGCGTTTACGATGAGCAGTTCTTC. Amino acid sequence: CASSQGISVYDEQFF.

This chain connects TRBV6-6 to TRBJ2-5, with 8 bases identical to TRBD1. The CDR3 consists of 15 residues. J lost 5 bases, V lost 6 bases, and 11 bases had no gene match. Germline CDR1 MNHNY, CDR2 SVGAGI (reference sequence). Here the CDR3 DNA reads TGTGCCAGCAGCCGAACTCAACAGGGGGACGAGACCCAGTACTTC. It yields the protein CASSRTQQGDETQYF.

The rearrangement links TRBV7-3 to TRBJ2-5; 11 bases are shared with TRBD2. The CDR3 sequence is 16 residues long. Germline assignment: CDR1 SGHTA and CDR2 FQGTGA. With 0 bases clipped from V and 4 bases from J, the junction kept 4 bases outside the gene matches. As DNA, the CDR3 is TGTGCCAGCAGCTTAACAATAGCGGGGGGGCCAGAGACCCAGTACTTC. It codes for CASSLTIAGGPETQYF.

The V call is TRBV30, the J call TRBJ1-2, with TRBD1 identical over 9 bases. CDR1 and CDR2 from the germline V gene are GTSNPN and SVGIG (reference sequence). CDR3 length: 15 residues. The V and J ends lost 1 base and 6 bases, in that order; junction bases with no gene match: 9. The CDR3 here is CAWSEGQGMTDGYTF. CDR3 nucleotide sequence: TGTGCCTGGAGTGAAGGACAGGGGATGACGGATGGCTACACCTTC.

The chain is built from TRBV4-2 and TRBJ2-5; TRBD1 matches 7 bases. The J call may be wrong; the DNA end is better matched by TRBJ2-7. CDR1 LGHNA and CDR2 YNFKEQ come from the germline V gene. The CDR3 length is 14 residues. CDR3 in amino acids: CASSQRTGSYEQYF. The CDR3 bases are TGTGCCAGCAGCCAGAGGACAGGATCCTACGAGCAGTACTTC.

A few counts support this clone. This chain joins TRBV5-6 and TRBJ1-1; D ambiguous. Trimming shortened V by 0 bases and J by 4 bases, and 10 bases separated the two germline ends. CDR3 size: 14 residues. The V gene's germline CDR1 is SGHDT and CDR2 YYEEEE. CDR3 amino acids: CASSLGGLPTEAFF. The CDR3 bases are TGTGCCAGCAGCTTGGGAGGGTTGCCCACTGAAGCTTTCTTT.

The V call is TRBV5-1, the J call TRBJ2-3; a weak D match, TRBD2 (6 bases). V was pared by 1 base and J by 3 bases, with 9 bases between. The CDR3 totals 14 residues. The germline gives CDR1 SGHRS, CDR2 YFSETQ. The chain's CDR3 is CASSLIGGTDTQYF. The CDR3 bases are TGCGCCAGCAGCTTGATTGGGGGGACAGATACGCAGTATTTT.

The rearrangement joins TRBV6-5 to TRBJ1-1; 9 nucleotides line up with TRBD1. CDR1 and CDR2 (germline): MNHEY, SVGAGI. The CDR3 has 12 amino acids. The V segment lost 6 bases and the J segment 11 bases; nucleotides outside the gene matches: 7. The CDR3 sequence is CASSIVDRGAFF. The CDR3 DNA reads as TGTGCCAGCAGCATTGTCGACAGGGGGGCTTTCTTT.

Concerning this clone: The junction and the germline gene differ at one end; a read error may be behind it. DNA for the CDR3: TGCAGCGTTGAACAGGGTCCCCCCTACAATGGGCAGTTCTTC. Amino acid sequence: CSVEQGPPYNGQFF. The chain employs TRBV29-1 and TRBJ2-1; D is perhaps TRBD1 (5 bases). In germline, CDR1 is SQVTM, CDR2 ANQGSEA. This CDR3 region has 14 residues.

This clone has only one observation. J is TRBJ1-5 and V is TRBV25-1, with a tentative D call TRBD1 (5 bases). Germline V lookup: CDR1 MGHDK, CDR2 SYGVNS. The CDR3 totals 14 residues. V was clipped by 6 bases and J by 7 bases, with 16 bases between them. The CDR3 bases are TGTGCCAGCAGGGCCCCAGGGTTTGACCAGCCCCAGCATTTT. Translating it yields CASRAPGFDQPQHF.

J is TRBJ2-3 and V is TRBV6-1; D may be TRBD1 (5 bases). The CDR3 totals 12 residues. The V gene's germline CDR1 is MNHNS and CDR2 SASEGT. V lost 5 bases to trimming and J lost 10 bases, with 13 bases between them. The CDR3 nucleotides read TGTGCCAGCAGTAAGGGGTGGGGTGCGCAGTATTTT. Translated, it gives CASSKGWGAQYF.

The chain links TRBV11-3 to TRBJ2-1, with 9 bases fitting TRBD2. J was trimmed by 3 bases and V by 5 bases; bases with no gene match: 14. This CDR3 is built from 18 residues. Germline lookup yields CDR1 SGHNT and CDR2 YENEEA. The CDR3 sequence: CASSRGPILAGNYNEQFF. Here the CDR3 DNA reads TGTGCCAGCAGCCGGGGCCCCATTCTAGCGGGGAACTACAATGAGCAGTTCTTC.

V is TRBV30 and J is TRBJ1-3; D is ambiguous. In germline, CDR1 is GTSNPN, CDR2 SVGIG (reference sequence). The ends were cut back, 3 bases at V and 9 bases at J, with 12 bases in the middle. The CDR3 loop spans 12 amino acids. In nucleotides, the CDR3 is TGTGCCTGGAGCCTAACGTCGCGCACCATATATTTT. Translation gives CAWSLTSRTIYF.

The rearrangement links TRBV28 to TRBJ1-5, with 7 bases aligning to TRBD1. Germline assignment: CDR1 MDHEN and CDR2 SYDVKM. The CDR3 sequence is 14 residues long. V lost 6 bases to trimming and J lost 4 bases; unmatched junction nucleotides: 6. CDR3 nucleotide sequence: TGTGCCAGCAGCCATCAGGGGGGTAATCAGCCCCAGCATTTT. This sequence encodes CASSHQGGNQPQHF.